The sequence of this TCR beta chain was determined in a study of CD8+ T cells in alopecia areata (dated by TCRdb to 2016 to 2019). Notes on the research overall: The treated patients, all with moderate-to-severe alopecia areata, were enrolled in an open-label pilot trial of oral tofacitinib given at 5 to 10 mg twice daily. In treated patients, disease severity was measured using the SALT score, which gives the percentage of scalp surface area affected. Scalp tissue and sorted CD4+ and CD8+ peripheral blood T cells from patchy and totalis/universalis alopecia areata patients and from healthy controls were covered by human TCRbeta sequencing. Scalp clonality was compared among normal scalp (n=4), patchy alopecia areata scalp (n=8), and alopecia totalis/universalis scalp (n=8). Biopsies were taken from tofacitinib-treated patients at baseline and at 4 and 24 weeks of treatment, and a later scalp biopsy was taken in several of the tofacitinib-treated patients. The RNA source kit depended on sample type: the PAXgene miRNA kit for fixed scalp, the miRNeasy kit for PBMCs, and the RNeasy kit for mouse skin. In both human patients and the C3H/HeJ mouse model, the study applied high-throughput TCRbeta sequencing to look at T cell clonal expansion in alopecia areata. Patients received tofacitinib for 6 to 18 months and were then followed off drug for 6 months to check for delayed response and recurrence. Amplification of TCRbeta CDR3 regions was done by immunoSEQ multiplex PCR using 35 Vbeta forward primers and 13 Jbeta reverse primers. Points the paper makes about the study in general: Compared with normal scalp, lesional scalp, particularly in alopecia totalis/universalis, had higher clonality and more expanded CD8+ clones, which suggests antigenic drive. During tofacitinib treatment, many expanded lesional clones remained in scalp and blood, and this persistence may partly explain relapse after treatment is stopped. Shared TCR sequences between patients were less evident than in mice, which may be partly attributable to HLA diversity in the patient population. Because the treated cohort was small and had only one nonresponder, larger studies are needed to examine links between baseline CD8+ expansion and response. Unlike mouse skin, where gammadelta T cells dominate, normal human skin contains resident alphabeta T cells that get sequenced too, which complicates analysis of the scalp TCR repertoire. Scalp clonality and the number of expanded CD8+ clones among the top 100 scalp clones were significantly decreased by tofacitinib.

Comment on this clone: The antigen it recognizes is unknown. Base qualities were left out, and no much larger clone turns up one base away.

The time point label for this specimen denotes: four to five weeks on oral tofacitinib. The treatment or condition label here, explained by the study, means: oral pan-JAK inhibitor, 5-10 mg twice daily. Peripheral blood and lesional scalp punch biopsies were obtained from patients with alopecia areata. After PBMCs were isolated by density centrifugation and stained for CD3, CD4 and CD8, a FACSAria was used to sort CD4+ and CD8+ T cells. CDR3 length: 15 amino acids, cysteine to phenylalanine. Only CDR3 DNA is held: 45 bases, read in frame from base 1. Trimming removed 0 bases from V and 1 base from J, leaving 10 bases between the germline ends. Sequences SQVTM (CDR1) and ANQGSEA (CDR2) are obtained from the germline V gene. Library creation used the immunoSEQ multiplex PCR assay. RNA was extracted from all samples and reverse transcribed into cDNA as template for TCR sequencing. First-strand cDNA was synthesized using SuperScript III with a 2:1 mix of oligo-dT and random hexamers. A synthetic immune receptor repertoire was used to gauge amplification bias, and whatever bias remained was removed computationally. Per the source publication's procedure: Raw reads were preprocessed for error removal, and CDR3 was defined according to IMGT conventions as running from the conserved cysteine to phenylalanine. Clonality was computed as 1 minus the Shannon entropy, with the entropy normalized by log2 of the number of productive unique TCRs. Whether scalp clones were CD4 or CD8 was inferred by matching scalp TCRbeta sequences against CD4 and CD8 repertoires sorted from blood. TCRdb provides this immuneACCESS table in a form limited to in-frame rearrangements. Some clones are lacking; in checked studies, under half of them reflect an unresolved V gene, and why the rest are absent is not known. The V and J calls and clone size are taken from that table; D and trimming were inferred from the DNA. The sample table contains 110,000 to 150,000 clones; only one count was recorded for approximately 86% of them. Of the sample, approximately 13% falls within the top ten clones.

The V gene is TRBV29-1 and the J gene is TRBJ2-1, with the D gene not clear enough to name. The TCR originated in a human donor with alopecia areata. The material sequenced was CD8+ T cells sorted from blood, taken at week 4, from a patient treated with tofacitinib. The DNA sequence is given as TGCAGCGTTGAAGACGGAGTTAGTTCCTACAATGAGCAGTTCTTC. It encodes CSVEDGVSSYNEQFF.